This TCR beta chain appears in the sequencing data of a study of blood T cell repertoires in COVID-19. Assay: immunoSEQ multiplex PCR; the TCRdb copy retains only in-frame clones and omits some. The table lists more than 300,000 clones, around 90% of them singletons. Germline V gives CDR1 MNHEY, CDR2 SMNVEV (reference sequence). The trim removed 3 bases at V and 14 bases at J, leaving 12 bases unmatched. This CDR3 has 14 residues. Cohorts were assigned according to the clinical history that participants reported. Symptom resolution, clearance, or two negative PCRs marked the recovered donors of Cohort 3.

The sample consisted of PBMCs or T cells enriched from blood (not recorded which). The V call is TRBV27, the J call TRBJ1-5, with 8 bases that match TRBD1. This receptor was taken from a woman between 18 and 30 years old who had recovered from COVID-19. The CDR3 here is CASSFDRGGFPEHF. For the CDR3, the DNA is TGTGCCAGCAGTTTTGACAGGGGAGGGTTCCCCGAGCATTTT.